This T cell receptor beta chain comes out of a study of cytomegalovirus exposure and HLA in healthy donors. CDR1 is SGHAT, CDR2 FQDESV, per germline (reference sequence). V was clipped by 2 bases and J by 4 bases, with 11 bases between them. The CDR3 covers 15 residues. Both 60 Vbeta primers and 13 Jbeta primers went into the PCR. Sequenced by immunoSEQ multiplex PCR; TCRdb stores in-frame clones only, minus some. Of approximately 100,000 clones in the sample, more than 60% were seen once. Sequencing input: PBMCs. The TCR was taken from a female donor in good health and CMV-seropositive. The chain recombines TRBV11-1 with TRBJ2-2; D is perhaps TRBD2 (5 bases). The CDR3 protein is CASSLFRAGTGELFF. For the CDR3, the DNA is TGTGCCAGCAGCTTATTTCGTGCGGGCACCGGGGAGCTGTTTTTT.